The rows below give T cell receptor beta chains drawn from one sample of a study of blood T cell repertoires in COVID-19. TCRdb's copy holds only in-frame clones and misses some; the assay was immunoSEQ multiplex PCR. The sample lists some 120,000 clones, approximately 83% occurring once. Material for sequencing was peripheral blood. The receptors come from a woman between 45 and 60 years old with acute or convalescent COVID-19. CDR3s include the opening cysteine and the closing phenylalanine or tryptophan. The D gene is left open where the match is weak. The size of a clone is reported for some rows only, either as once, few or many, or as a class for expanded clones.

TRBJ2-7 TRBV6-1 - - CASSEGAGLYEQYF TGTGCCAGCAGTGAGGGGGCTGGACTCTACGAGCAGTACTTC
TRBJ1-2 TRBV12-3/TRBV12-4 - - CASSSQGFYGYTF TGTGCCAGCAGTTCACAGGGTTTTTATGGCTACACCTTC
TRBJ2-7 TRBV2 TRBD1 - CASRRDSSSSYEQYF TGTGCCAGCAGACGGGACAGTTCGAGCTCCTACGAGCAGTACTTC
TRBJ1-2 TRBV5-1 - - CASSSGQIYGYTF TGCGCCAGCAGCTCCGGACAGATCTATGGCTACACCTTC
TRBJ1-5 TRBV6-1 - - CASSEEEPGHYSNQPQHF TGTGCCAGCAGTGAAGAGGAACCAGGACACTATAGCAATCAGCCCCAGCATTTT
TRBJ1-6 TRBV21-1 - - CASSKVGFSPLHF TGTGCCAGCAGCAAAGTCGGGTTCTCACCCCTCCACTTT
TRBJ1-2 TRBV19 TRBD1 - CASTIIRQGAYGYTF TGTGCCAGTACCATAATAAGACAGGGGGCCTATGGCTACACCTTC
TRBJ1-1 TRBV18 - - CASSPDGGMNTEAFF TGTGCCAGCTCACCGGACGGGGGAATGAACACTGAAGCTTTCTTT
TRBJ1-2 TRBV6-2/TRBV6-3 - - CASIPGGGYGYTF TGTGCCAGCATCCCGGGGGGAGGCTATGGCTACACCTTC
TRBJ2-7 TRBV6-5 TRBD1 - CASSFPGQVGGEQYF TGTGCCAGCAGCTTTCCGGGACAGGTGGGTGGAGAGCAGTACTTC
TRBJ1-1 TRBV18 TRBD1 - CASSPPTGGGGDTEAFF TGTGCCAGCTCACCACCGACAGGGGGCGGTGGGGACACTGAAGCTTTCTTT
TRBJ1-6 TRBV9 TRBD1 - CASSLKAGGISPLHF TGTGCCAGCAGCCTCAAGGCAGGGGGTATATCACCCCTCCACTTT
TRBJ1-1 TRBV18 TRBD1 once CASSRDRVPEAFF TGTGCCAGCTCACGCGACAGGGTCCCTGAAGCTTTCTTT
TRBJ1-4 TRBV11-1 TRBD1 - CASSPGDRNAEKLFF TGTGCCAGCAGCCCAGGGGACAGGAATGCTGAAAAACTGTTTTTT